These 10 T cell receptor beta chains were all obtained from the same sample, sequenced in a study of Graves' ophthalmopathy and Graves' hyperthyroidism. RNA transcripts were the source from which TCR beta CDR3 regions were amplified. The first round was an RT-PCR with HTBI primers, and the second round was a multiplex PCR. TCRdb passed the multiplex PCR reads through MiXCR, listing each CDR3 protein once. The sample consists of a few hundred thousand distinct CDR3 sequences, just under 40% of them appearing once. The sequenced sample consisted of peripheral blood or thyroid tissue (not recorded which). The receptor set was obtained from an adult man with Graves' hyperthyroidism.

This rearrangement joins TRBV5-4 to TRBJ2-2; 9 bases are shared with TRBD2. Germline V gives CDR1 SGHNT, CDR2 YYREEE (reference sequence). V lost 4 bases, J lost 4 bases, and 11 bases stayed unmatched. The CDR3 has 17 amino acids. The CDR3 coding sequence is TGTGCCAGCAGCCAAGAGGTAGCGGGGGAGATCACCGGGGAGCTGTTTTTT. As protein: CASSQEVAGEITGELFF.

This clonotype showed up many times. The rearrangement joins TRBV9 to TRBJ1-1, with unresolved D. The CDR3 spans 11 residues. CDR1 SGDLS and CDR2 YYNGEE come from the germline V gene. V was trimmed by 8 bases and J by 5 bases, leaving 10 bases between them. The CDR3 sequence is CASTSGTEAFF. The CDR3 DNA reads TGTGCCAGTACCTCCGGGACTGAAGCTTTCTTT.

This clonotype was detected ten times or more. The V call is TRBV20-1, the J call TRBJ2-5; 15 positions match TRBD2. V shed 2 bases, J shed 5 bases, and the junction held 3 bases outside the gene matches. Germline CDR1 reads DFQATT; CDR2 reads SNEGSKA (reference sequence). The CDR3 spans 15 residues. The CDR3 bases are TGCAGTGCTAGAACCGGACTAGCGGGAGGGGAGACCCAGTACTTC. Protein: CSARTGLAGGETQYF.

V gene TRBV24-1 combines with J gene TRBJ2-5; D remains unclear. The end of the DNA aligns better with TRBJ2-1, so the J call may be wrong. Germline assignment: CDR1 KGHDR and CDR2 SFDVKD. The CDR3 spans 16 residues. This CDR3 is CATSGAQELWDNEQFF. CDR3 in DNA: TGTGCCACCAGTGGAGCCCAGGAGCTCTGGGACAATGAGCAGTTCTTC.

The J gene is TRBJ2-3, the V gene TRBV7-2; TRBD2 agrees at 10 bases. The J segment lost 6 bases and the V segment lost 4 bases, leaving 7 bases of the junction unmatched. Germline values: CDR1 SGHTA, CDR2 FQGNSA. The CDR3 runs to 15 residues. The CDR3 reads CASSYSGRASDTQYF. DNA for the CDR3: TGTGCCAGCAGCTACAGCGGGAGGGCCTCGGATACGCAGTATTTT.

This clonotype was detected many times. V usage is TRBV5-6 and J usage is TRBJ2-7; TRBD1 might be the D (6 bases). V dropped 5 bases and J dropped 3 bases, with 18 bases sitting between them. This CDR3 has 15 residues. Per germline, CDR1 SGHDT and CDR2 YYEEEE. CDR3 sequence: CASRPGHRGIYEQYF. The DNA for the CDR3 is TGTGCCAGCAGACCGGGACATAGGGGAATCTACGAGCAGTACTTC.

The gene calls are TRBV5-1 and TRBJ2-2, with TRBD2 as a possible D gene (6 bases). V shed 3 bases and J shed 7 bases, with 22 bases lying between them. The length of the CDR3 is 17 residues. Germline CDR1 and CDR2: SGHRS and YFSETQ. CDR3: CASSSSGRGGPVGELFF. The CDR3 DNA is TGCGCCAGCAGCTCGTCGGGTAGGGGAGGTCCTGTCGGGGAGCTGTTTTTT.

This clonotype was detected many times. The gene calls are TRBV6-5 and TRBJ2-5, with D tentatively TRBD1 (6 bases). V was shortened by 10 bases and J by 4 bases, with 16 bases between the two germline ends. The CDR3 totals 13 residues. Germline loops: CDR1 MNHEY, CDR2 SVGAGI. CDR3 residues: CATTPGDGETQYF. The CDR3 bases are TGTGCCACCACCCCAGGGGACGGAGAGACCCAGTACTTC.

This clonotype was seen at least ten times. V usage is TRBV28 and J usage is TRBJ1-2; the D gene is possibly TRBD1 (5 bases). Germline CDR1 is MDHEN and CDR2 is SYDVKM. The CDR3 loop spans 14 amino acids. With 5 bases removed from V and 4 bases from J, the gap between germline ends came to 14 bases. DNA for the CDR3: TGTGCCAGCAGTCGCTCGGCCAGGGCCTATGGCTACACCTTC. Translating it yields CASSRSARAYGYTF.

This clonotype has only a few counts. CDR3: CASSPRGQGGDEQYF. DNA for the CDR3: TGTGCCAGCAGTCCAAGGGGACAGGGGGGAGACGAGCAGTACTTC. The rearrangement uses TRBV7-8 and TRBJ2-7; 11 bases match TRBD1. This CDR3 contains 15 residues. V gave up 6 bases and J gave up 5 bases; unmatched junction bases: 9. From germline, CDR1 is SGHVS and CDR2 FQNEAQ.